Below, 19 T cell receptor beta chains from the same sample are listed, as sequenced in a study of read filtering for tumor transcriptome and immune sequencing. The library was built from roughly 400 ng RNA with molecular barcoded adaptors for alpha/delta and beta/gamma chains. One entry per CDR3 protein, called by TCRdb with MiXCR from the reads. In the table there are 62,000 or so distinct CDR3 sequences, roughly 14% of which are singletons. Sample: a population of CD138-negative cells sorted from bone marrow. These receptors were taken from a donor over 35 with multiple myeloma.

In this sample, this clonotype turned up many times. The chain's CDR3 is CASSLRGSNQPQHF. The DNA of the CDR3 is TGTGCCAGCAGTTTGAGGGGTAGCAATCAGCCCCAGCATTTT. The rearrangement uses TRBV27 and TRBJ1-5, with D possibly being TRBD1 (5 bases). CDR3 length equals 14 residues. The ends were cut back, 3 bases at V and 0 bases at J, with 6 bases in the middle. Per germline, CDR1 MNHEY and CDR2 SMNVEV (reference sequence).

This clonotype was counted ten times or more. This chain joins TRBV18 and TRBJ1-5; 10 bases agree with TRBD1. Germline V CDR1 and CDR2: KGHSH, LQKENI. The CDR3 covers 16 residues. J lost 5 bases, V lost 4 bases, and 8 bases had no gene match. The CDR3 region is CASSQGQGQHDQPQHF. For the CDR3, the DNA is TGTGCCAGCTCACAGGGACAGGGGCAACACGATCAGCCCCAGCATTTT. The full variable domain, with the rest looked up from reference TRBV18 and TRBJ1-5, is NAGVMQNPRHLVRRRGQEARLRCSPMKGHSHVYWYRQLPEEGLKFMVYLQKENIIDESGMPKERFSAEFPKEGPSILRIQQVVRGDSAAYFCASSQGQGQHDQPQHFGDGTRLSIL.

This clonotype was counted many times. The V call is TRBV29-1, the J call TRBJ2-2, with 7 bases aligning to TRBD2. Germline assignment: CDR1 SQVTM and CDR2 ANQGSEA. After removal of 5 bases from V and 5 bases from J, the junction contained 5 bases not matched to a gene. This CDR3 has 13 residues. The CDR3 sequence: CSVPGGGTGELFF. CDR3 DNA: TGCAGCGTTCCCGGGGGAGGGACCGGGGAGCTGTTTTTT.

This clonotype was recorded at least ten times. The CDR3 DNA reads TGCGCCAGCAGCTTGGCCGGGGCTAGCGTTTCCTACGAGCAGTACTTC. Amino acid sequence: CASSLAGASVSYEQYF. The chain carries TRBV5-1 and TRBJ2-7; maybe TRBD2 (6 bases). Germline CDR1 and CDR2: SGHRS and YFSETQ. The CDR3 is 16 amino acids. V was clipped by 0 bases and J by 1 base, with 14 bases between them.

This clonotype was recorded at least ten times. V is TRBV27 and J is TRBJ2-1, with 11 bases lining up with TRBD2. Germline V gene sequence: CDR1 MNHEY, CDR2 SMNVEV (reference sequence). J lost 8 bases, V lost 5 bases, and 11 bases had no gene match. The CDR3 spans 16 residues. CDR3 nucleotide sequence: TGTGCCAGCAGTCCTCGTACTAGCGGGAGTAACCATGAGCAGTTCTTC. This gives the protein CASSPRTSGSNHEQFF.

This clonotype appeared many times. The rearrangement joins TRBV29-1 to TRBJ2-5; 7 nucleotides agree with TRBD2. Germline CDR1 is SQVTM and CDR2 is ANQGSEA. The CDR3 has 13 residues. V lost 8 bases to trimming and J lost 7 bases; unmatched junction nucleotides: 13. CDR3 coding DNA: TGCAGCCCCCATGGACTAGGCACGGGGACCCAGTACTTC. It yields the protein CSPHGLGTGTQYF. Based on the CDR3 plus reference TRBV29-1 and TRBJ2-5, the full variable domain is SAVISQKPSRDICQRGTSLTIQCQVDSQVTMMFWYRQQPGQSLTLIATANQGSEATYESGFVIDKFPISRPNLTFSTLTVSNMSPEDSSIYLCSPHGLGTGTQYFGPGTRLLVL.

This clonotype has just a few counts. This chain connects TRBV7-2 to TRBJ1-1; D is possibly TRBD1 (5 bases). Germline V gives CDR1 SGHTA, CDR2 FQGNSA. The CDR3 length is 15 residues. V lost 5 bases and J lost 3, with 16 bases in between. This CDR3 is CASSPRDVRDTEAFF. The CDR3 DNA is TGTGCCAGCAGCCCGAGGGACGTCAGGGACACTGAAGCTTTCTTT.

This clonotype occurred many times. The CDR3 region has the DNA TGCAGTGCTAGAGACCAGGACAGGGGCCCCATCACCGCTGAAGCTTTCTTT. It is translated as CSARDQDRGPITAEAFF. The V gene is TRBV20-1, the J gene TRBJ1-1; 9 positions match TRBD1. V lost 0 bases and J lost 6; bases outside the gene matches: 14. The CDR3 is 17 amino acids. The V gene's germline CDR1 is DFQATT and CDR2 SNEGSKA (reference sequence).

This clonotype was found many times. Here the CDR3 reads CSARGGHNTEAFF. The CDR3 DNA sequence: TGCAGTGCTAGAGGCGGACACAACACTGAAGCTTTCTTT. V is TRBV20-1 and J is TRBJ1-1; weak D call: TRBD1 (5 bases). Per germline, CDR1 DFQATT and CDR2 SNEGSKA (reference sequence). This CDR3 is 13 amino acids long. Trimming removed 1 base from V and 2 bases from J, with 8 bases in between.

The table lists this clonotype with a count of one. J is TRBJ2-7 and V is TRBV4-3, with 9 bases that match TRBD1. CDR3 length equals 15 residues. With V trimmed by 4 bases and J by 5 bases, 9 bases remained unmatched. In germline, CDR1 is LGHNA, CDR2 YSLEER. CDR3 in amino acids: CASSLGGQGKNEQYF. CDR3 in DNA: TGCGCCAGCAGCCTAGGGGGACAGGGAAAAAACGAGCAGTACTTC.

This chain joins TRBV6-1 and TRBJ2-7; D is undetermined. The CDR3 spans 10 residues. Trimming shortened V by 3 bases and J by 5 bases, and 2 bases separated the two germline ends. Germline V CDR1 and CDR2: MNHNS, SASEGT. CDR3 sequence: CASSDHEQYF. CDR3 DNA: TGTGCCAGCAGTGACCACGAGCAGTACTTC.

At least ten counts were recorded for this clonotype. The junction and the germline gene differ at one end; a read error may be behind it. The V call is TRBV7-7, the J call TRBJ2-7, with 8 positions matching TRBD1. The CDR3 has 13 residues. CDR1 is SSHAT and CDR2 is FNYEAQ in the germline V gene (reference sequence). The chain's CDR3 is CASSLGQGGEQYF. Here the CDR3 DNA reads TGTGCTAGCAGCCTAGGACAGGGTGGGGAGCAGTACTTC. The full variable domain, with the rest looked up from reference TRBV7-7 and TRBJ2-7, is GAGVSQSPRYKVTKRGQDVTLRCDPISSHATLYWYQQALGQGPEFLTYFNYEAQPDKSGLPSDRFSAERPEGSISTLTIQRTEQRDSAMYRCASSLGQGGEQYFGPGTRLTVT.

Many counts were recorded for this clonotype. The CDR3 DNA sequence: TGTGCCTGGAGTCCTGAGGGACAGGAAGCTTTCTTT. It encodes CAWSPEGQEAFF. The V gene is TRBV30, the J gene TRBJ1-1; 7 bases match TRBD1. The CDR3 spans 12 residues. J lost 8 bases, V lost 2 bases, and 5 bases had no gene match. CDR1 is GTSNPN and CDR2 is SVGIG in the germline V gene (reference sequence).

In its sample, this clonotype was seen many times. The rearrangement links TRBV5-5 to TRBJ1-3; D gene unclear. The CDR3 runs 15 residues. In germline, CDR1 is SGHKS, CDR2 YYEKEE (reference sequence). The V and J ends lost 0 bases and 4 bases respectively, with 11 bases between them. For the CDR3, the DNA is TGTGCCAGCAGCTTGGACTGGGCCGTCGGAAACACCATATATTTT. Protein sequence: CASSLDWAVGNTIYF.

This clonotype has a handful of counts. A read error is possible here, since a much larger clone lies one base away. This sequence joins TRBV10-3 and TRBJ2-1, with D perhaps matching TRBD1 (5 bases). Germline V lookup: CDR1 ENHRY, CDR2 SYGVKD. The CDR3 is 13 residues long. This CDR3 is CAIRTENYNGQFF. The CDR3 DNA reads TGTGCCATCAGGACAGAGAACTACAATGGGCAGTTCTTC.

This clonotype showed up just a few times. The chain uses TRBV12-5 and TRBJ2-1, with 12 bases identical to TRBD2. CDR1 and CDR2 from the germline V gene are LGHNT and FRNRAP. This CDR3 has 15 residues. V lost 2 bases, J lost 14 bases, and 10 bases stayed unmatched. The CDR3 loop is CASGLLSTSGSPKFF. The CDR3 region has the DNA TGTGCTAGTGGTTTGCTATCGACTAGCGGGAGTCCCAAGTTCTTC.

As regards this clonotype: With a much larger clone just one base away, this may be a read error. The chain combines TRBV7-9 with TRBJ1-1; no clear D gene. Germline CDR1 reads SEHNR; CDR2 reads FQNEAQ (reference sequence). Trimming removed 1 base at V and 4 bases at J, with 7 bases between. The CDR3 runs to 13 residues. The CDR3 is CASSLDRSTEAFF. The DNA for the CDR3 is TGTGCCAGCAGCTTAGACCGGAGCACTGAAGCTTTCTTT.

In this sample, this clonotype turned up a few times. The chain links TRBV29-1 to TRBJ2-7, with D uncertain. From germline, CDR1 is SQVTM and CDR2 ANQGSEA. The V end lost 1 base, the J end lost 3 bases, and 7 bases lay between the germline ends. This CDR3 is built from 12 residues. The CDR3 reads CSVEGDFYEQYF. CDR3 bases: TGCAGCGTTGAAGGGGATTTCTACGAGCAGTACTTC.

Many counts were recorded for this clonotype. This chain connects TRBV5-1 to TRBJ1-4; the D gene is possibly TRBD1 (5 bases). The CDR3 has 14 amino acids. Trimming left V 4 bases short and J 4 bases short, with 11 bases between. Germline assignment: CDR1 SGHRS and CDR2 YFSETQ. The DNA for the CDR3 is TGCGCCAGCAGCAAGACAGTAGATAATGAAAAACTGTTTTTT. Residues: CASSKTVDNEKLFF.